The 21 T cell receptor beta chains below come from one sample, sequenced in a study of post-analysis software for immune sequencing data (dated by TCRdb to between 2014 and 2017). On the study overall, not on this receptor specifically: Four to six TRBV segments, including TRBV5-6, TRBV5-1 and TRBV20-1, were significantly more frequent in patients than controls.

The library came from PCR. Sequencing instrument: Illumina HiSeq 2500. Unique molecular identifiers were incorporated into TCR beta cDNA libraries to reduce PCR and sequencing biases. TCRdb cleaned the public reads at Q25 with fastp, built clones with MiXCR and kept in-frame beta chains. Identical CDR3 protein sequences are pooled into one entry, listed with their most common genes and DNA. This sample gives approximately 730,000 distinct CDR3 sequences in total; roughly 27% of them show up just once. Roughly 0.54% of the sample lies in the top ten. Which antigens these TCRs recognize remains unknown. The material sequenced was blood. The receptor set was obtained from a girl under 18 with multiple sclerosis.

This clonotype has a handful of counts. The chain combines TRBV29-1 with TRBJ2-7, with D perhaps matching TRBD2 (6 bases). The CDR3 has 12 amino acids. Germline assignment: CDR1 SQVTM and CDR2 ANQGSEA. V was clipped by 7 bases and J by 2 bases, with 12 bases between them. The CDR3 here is CSGRGPAYEQYF. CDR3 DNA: TGCAGCGGGAGGGGACCGGCCTACGAGCAGTACTTC.

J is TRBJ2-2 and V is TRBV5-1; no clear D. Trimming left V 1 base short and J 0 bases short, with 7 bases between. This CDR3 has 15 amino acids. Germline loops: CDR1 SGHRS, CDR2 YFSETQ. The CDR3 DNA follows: TGCGCCAGCAGCTTGCTGGACGCGAACACCGGGGAGCTGTTTTTT. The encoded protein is CASSLLDANTGELFF.

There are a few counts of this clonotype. Written as DNA, the CDR3 is TGTGCCAGCGGGCGGGGACAGCTCGGCTCCTATAATTCACCCCTCCACTTT. Encoded protein: CASGRGQLGSYNSPLHF. The chain recombines TRBV6-1 with TRBJ1-6, with 7 bases fitting TRBD1. The V gene's germline CDR1 is MNHNS and CDR2 SASEGT. This CDR3 contains 17 residues. The ends lost 8 bases at V and 0 bases at J; junction bases unmatched: 10.

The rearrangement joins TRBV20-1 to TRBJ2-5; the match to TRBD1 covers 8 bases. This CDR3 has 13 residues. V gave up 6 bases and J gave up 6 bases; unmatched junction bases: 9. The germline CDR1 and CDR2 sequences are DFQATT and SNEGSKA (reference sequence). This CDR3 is CSALDRDLKTQYF. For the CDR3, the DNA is TGCAGTGCCTTGGACAGGGACCTGAAGACCCAGTACTTC.

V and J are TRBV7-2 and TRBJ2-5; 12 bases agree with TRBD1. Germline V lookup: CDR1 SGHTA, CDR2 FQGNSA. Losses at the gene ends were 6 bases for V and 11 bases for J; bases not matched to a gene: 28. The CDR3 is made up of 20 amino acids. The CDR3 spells CASSSIGTGGVKSVVNEQYF. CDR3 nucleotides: TGTGCCAGCAGTTCTATCGGGACAGGGGGCGTAAAATCGGTTGTTAATGAGCAGTACTTC.

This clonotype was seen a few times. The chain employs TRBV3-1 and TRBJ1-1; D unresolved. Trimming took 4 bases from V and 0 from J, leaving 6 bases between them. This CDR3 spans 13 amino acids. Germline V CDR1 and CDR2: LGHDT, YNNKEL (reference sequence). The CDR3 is CASSPNMNTEAFF. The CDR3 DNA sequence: TGTGCCAGCAGCCCCAATATGAACACTGAAGCTTTCTTT. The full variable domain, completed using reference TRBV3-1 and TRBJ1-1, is DTAVSQTPKYLVTQMGNDKSIKCEQNLGHDTMYWYKQDSKKFLKIMFSYNNKELIINETVPNRFSPKSPDKAHLNLHINSLELGDSAVYFCASSPNMNTEAFFGQGTRLTVV.

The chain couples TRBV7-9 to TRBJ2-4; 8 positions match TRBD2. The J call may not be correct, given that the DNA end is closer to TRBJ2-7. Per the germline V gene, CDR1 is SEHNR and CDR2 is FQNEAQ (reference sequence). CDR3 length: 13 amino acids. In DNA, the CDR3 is TGTGCCAGCAGCCCGACTAGCGCCTACGAGCAGTACTTC. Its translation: CASSPTSAYEQYF.

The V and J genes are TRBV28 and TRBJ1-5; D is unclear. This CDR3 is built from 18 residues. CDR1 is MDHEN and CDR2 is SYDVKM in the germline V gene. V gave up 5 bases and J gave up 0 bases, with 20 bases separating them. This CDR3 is CASSVRQAATYSNQPQHF. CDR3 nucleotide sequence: TGTGCCAGCAGTGTGAGACAAGCGGCTACTTATAGCAATCAGCCCCAGCATTTT.

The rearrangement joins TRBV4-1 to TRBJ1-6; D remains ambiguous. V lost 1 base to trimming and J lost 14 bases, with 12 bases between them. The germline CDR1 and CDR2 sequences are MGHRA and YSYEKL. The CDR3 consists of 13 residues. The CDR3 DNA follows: TGCGCCAGCAGCCAAGGGACCCAAAGTACCCTCCACTTT. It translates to CASSQGTQSTLHF.

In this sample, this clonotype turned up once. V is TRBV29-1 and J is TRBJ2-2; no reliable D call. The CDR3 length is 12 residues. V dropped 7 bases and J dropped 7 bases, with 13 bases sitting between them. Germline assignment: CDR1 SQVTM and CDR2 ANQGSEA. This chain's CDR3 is CSASHVDGELFF. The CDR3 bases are TGCAGCGCTTCCCACGTAGACGGGGAGCTGTTTTTT.

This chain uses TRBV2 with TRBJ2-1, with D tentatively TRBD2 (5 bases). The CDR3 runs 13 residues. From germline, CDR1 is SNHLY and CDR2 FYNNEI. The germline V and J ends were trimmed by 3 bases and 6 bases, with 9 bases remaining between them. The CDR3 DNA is TGTGCCAGCAGTGAGGCTCGGGGCAATGAGCAGTTCTTC. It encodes CASSEARGNEQFF.

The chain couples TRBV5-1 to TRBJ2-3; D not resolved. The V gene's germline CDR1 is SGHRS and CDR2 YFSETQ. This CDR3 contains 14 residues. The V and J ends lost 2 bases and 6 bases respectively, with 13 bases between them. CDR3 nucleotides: TGCGCCAGCAGCTTTGAGGAAGGGCCTGATACGCAGTATTTT. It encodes CASSFEEGPDTQYF.

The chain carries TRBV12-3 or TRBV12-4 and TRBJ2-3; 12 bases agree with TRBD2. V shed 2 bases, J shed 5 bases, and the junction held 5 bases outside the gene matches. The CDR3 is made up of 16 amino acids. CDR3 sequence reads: CASSLPLAGGRDTQYF. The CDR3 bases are TGTGCCAGCAGTTTACCCCTAGCGGGAGGGAGAGATACGCAGTATTTT.

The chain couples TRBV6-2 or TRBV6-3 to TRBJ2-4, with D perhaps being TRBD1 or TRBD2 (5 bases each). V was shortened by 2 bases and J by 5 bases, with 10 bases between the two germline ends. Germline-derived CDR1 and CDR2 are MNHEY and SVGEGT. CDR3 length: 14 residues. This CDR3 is CASSYARGENIQYF. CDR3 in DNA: TGTGCCAGCAGTTACGCCCGGGGCGAAAACATTCAGTACTTC.

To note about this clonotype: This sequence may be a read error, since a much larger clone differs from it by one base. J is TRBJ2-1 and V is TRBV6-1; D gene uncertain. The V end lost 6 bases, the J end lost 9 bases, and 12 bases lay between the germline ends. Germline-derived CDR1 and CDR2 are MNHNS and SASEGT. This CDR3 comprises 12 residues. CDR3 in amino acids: CASRNWVAEQFF. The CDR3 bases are TGTGCCAGCAGAAACTGGGTTGCTGAGCAGTTCTTC.

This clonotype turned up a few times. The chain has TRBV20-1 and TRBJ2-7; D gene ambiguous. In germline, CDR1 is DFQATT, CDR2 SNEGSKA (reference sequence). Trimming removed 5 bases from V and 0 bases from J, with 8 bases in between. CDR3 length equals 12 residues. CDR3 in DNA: TGCAGTGCTCAGACCAGCTCCTACGAGCAGTACTTC. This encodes CSAQTSSYEQYF.

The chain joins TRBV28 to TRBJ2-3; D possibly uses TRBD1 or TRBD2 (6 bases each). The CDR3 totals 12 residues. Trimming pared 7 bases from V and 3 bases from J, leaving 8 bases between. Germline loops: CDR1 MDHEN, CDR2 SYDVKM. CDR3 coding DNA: TGTGCCAGCAAGGGGGGAACAGATACGCAGTATTTT. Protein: CASKGGTDTQYF. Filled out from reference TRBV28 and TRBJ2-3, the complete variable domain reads DVKVTQSSRYLVKRTGEKVFLECVQDMDHENMFWYRQDPGLGLRLIYFSYDVKMKEKGDIPEGYSVSREKKERFSLILESASTNQTSMYLCASKGGTDTQYFGPGTRLTVL.

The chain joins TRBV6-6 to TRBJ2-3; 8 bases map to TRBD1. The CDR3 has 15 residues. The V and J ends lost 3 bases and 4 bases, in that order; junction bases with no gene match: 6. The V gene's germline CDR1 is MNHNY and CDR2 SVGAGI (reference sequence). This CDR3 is CASSYARGRADTQYF. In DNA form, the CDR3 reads TGTGCCAGCAGTTATGCCAGGGGGCGCGCAGATACGCAGTATTTT.

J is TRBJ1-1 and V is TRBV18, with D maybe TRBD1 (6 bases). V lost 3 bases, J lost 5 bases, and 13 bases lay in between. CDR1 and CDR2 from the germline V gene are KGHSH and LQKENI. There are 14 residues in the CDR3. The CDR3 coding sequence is TGTGCCAGCTCACCCCTATCAGACAGGACTGAAGCTTTCTTT. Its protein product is CASSPLSDRTEAFF.

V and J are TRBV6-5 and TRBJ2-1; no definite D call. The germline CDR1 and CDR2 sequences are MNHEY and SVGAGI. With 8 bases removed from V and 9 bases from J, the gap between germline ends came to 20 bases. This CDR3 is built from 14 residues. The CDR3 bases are TGTGCCAGCCACCAATCGGAGACTCGGGTTGAGCAGTTCTTC. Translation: CASHQSETRVEQFF.

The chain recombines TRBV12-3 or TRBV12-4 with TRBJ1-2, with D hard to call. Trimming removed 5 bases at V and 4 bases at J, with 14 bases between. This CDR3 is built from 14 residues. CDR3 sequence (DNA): TGTGCCAGCAGTGCCAGGCAGTCCTTCTATGGCTACACCTTC. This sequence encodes CASSARQSFYGYTF.